The next 2 T cell receptor beta chains were all read from a single sample in a study of human T cells and chemical hapten exposure. MiXCR, applied by TCRdb to the RACE reads, yields one record per CDR3 protein. The table records tens of thousands of distinct CDR3 sequences, around 8.7% of them present only once. As to time point: healthy volunteer bleed at 6 weeks. Unfractionated whole blood was the source from which total RNA was extracted. Input material: whole blood. The source is a male donor in good health. Some clones in this sample may be carry-over from other donors' samples.

V and J are TRBV6-2 or TRBV6-3 and TRBJ2-3; 7 nucleotides align to TRBD2. V dropped 3 bases and J dropped 4; count of bases not matched to a gene: 10. Germline lookup yields CDR1 MNHEY and CDR2 SVGEGT. CDR3 length equals 16 residues. This CDR3 reads CASSYLRGMGADTQYF. DNA of the CDR3: TGTGCCAGCAGTTATTTGCGGGGGATGGGAGCAGATACGCAGTATTTT.

In its sample, this clonotype was seen a few times. V is TRBV21-1 and J is TRBJ2-5; the table's D call TRBD1 went unverified against the DNA. TRBV21-1 is classified as a pseudogene. This CDR3 comprises 22 residues. In DNA form, the CDR3 reads TGTGCCAGCAGCAAATGCACATGGGGGACAGGGGGATGGCCGGTAATCCAAGAGACCCAGTACTTC. Residues: CASSKCTWGTGGWPVIQETQYF.